This T cell receptor beta chain originates from a study of blood T cells in healthy people across ages. Regarding the study as a whole: Both naive CD4+ cell counts and diversity were greater in long-lived donors than in aged donors.

The V segment lost 6 bases and the J segment 4 bases; nucleotides outside the gene matches: 7. Germline CDR1 and CDR2: MGHDK and SYGVNS. This CDR3 comprises 14 residues. Using a J-beta primer mix together with a sample-barcoded 5' primer, a second PCR was run for roughly 6 to 11 cycles. Each CDR3 protein is one row after TCRdb ran MiXCR on the 5' RACE reads. Among over 1,500,000 distinct CDR3 sequences listed, 35% to 50% were seen once. This clonotype has just a few counts. Antigen specificity is unknown. Total RNA amounts of at least 5 micrograms were extracted per sample. This TCR derives from a human donor in good health. The rearrangement joins TRBV25-1 to TRBJ2-7; 9 nucleotides agree with TRBD1. Sample: blood. The CDR3, as DNA: TGTGCCAGCAGGGACAGGGGAGGCGGGTACGAGCAGTACTTC. It encodes CASRDRGGGYEQYF.